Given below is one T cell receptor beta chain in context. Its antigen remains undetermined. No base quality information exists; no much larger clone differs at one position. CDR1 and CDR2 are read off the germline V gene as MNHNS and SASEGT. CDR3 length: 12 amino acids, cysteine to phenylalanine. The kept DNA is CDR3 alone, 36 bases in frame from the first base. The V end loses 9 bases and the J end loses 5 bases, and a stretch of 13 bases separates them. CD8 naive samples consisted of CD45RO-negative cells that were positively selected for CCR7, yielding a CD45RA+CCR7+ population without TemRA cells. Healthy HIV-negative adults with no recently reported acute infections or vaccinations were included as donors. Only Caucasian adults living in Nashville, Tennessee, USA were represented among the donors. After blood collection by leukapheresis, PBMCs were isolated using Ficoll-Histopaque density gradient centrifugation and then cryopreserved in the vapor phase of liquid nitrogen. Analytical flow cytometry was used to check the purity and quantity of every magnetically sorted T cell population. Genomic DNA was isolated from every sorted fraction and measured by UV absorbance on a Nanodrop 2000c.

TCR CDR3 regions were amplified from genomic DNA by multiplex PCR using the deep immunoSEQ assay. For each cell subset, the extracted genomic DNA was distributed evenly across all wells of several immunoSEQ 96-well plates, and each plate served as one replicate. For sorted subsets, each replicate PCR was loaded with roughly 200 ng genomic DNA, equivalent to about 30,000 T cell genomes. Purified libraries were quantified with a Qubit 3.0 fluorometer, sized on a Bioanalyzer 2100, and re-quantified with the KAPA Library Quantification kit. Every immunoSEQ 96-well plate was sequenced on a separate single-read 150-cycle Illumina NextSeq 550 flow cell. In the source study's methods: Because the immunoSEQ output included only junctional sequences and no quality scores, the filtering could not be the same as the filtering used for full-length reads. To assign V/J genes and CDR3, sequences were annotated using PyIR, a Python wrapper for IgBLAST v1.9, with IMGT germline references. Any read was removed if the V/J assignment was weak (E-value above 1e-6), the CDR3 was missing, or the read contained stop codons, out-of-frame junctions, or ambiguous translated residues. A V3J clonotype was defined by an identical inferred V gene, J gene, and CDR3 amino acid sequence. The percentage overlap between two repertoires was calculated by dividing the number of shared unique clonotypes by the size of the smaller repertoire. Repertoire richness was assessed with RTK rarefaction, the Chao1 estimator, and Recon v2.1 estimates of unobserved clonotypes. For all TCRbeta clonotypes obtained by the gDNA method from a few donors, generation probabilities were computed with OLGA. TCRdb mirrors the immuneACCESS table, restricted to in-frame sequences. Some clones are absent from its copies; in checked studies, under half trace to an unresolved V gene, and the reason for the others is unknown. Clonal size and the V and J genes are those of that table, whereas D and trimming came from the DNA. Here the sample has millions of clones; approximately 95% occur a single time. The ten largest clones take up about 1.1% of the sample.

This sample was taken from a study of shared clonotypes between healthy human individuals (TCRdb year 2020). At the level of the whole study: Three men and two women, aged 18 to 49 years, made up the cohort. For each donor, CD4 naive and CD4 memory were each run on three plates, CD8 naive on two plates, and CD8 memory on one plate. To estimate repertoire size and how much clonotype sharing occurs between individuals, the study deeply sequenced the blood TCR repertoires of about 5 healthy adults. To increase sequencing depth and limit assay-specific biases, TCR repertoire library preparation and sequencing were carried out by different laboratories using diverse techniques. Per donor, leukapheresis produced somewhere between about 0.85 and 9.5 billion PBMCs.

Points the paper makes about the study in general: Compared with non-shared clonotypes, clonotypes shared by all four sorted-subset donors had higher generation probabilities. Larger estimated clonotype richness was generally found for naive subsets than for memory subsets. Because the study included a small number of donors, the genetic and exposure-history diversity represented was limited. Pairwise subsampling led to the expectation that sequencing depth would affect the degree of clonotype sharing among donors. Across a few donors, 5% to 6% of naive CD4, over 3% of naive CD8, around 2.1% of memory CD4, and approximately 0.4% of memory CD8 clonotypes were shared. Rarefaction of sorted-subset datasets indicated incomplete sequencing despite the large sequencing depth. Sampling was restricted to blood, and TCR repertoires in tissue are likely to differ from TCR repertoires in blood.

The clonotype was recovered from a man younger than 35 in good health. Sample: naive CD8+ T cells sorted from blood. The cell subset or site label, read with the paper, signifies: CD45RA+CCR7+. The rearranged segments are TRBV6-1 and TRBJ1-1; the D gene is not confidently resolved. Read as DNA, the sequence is TGTGCCAGTAGTCCGGGGTGGACTGAAGCTTTCTTT. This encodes CASSPGWTEAFF.